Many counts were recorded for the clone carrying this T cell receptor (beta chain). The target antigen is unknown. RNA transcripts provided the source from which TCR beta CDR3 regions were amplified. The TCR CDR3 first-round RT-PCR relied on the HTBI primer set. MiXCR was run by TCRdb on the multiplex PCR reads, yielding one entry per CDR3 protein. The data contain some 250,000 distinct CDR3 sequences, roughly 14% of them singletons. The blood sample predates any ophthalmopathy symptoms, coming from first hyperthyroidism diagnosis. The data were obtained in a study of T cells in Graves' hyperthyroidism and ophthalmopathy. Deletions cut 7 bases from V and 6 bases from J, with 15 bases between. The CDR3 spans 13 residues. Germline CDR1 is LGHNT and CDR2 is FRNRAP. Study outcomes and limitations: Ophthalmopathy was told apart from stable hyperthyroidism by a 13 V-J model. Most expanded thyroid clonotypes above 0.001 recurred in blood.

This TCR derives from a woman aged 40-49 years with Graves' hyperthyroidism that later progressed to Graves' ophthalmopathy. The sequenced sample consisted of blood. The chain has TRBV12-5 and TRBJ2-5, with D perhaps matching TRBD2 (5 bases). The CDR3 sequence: CASALGSGKTQYF. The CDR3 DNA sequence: TGTGCTAGTGCCCTGGGGTCCGGGAAGACCCAGTACTTC.